This T cell receptor (beta chain) is from a study of T cell responses to AZD1222 COVID-19 vaccine. Assay used: immunoSEQ multiplex PCR; TCRdb lists only in-frame clones, some missing. The table includes approximately 100,000 clones, approximately 90% detected once. The ends lost 4 bases at V and 6 bases at J; junction bases unmatched: 4. The CDR3 is 13 residues long. Per germline, CDR1 SGDLS and CDR2 YYNGEE. A word on this clone: The target antigen is unknown.

Study-level findings and limits: Only a handful of AZD1222 recipients, five to seven in all, had baseline seropositivity. The donor group comprised mostly white British people and more females; the analysis possibly underestimated clonal diversity.

The material sequenced was peripheral blood, taken on day 0 of AZD1222 vaccination. This TCR came from an adult in good health. This rearrangement joins TRBV9 to TRBJ2-3; 8 bases match TRBD2. For the CDR3, the DNA is TGTGCCAGCAGCCGGGAGGGCCGGGATACGCAGTATTTT. This encodes CASSREGRDTQYF.